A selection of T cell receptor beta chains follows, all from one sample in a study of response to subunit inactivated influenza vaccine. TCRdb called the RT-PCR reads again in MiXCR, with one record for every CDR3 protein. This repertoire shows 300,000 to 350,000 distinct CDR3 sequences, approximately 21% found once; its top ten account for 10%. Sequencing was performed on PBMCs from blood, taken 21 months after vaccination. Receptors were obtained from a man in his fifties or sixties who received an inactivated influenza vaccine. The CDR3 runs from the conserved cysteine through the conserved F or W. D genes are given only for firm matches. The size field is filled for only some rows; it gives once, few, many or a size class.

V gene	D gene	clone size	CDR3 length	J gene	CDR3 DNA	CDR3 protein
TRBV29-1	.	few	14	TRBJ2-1	TGCAGCGCCCGAGGGAGCGGAGCCTACAATGAGCAGTTCTTC	CSARGSGAYNEQFF
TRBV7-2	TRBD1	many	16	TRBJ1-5	TGTGCCAGCAGCTTTTCGACAGGGGGCTGGGGTCAGCCCCAGCATTTT	CASSFSTGGWGQPQHF
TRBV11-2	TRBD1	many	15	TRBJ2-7	TGTGCCAGCAGCTTAACGGACAGGGGCAGATACGAGCAGTACTTC	CASSLTDRGRYEQYF
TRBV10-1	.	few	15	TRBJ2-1	TGCGCCAGCAGTGAGTCTCCAGGGACGGTGGATGAGCAGTTCTTC	CASSESPGTVDEQFF
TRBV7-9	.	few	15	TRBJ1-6	TGTGCCAGCAGCTTAGGGGCGAACTATAATTCACCCCTCCACTTT	CASSLGANYNSPLHF
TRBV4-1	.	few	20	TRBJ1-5	TGCGCCAGCAGCCCAAACAAGATCCCCAGGGTGGGTCTTAGCAATCAGCCCCAGCATTTT	CASSPNKIPRVGLSNQPQHF
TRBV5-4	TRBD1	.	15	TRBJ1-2	TGTGCCAGCAGTACGACCGGGACAGGGTTTCATGGCTACACCTTC	CASSTTGTGFHGYTF
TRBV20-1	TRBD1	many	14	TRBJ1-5	TGCAGTGCTGCCGGACAGGTGGGCTCTCAGCCCCAGCATTTT	CSAAGQVGSQPQHF
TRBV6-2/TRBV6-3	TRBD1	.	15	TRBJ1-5	TGTGCCAGCAGTTACGGGACAGGGATCAATCAGCCCCAGCATTTT	CASSYGTGINQPQHF
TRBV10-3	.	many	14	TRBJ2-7	TGTGCCATCTCGGACACCCGACAGTCCTACGAGCAGTACTTC	CAISDTRQSYEQYF
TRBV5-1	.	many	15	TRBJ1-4	TGCGCCAGCAGCTTGGTCCAGGCCACTAATGAAAAACTGTTTTTT	CASSLVQATNEKLFF
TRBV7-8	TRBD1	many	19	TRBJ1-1	TGTGCCAGCAGCTTAGTCATGAGGTCGGGACAGGGGATGAACACTGAAGCTTTCTTT	CASSLVMRSGQGMNTEAFF
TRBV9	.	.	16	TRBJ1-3	TGTGCCAGCAGCGATGAACAGGTGTACTCTGGAAACACCATATATTTT	CASSDEQVYSGNTIYF
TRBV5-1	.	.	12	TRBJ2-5	TGCGCCAGCCAGGGGGGGACAAAGACCCAGTACTTC	CASQGGTKTQYF
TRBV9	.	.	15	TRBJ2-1	TGTGCCAGCAGCCCAGCTGACCCTCTCGGCAATGAGCAGTTCTTC	CASSPADPLGNEQFF
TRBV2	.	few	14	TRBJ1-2	TGTGCCAGCAGCATAGACCCCGGGGGAGTAGGCTACACCTTC	CASSIDPGGVGYTF
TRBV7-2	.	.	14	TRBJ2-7	TGTGCCAGCAGCTTAGCCCAGGGTACCTACGAGCAGTACTTC	CASSLAQGTYEQYF
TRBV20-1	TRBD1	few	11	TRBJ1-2	TGCAGTGCTGGACAGGGGTATGGCTACACCTTC	CSAGQGYGYTF
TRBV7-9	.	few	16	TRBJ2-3	TGTGCCAGCAGCTCAGGGTTCACAGGCAGCACAGATACGCAGTATTTT	CASSSGFTGSTDTQYF
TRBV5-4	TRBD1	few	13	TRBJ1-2	TGTGCCAGCAGCTTTGTCCAGGGGGATGGCTACACCTTC	CASSFVQGDGYTF
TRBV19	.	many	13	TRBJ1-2	TGTGCCAGTAGTATAGACCTTACCTATGGCTACACCTTC	CASSIDLTYGYTF
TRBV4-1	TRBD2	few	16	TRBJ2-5	TGCGCCAGCAGCTACGGACTAGCGGGGAATCAAGAGACCCAGTACTTC	CASSYGLAGNQETQYF
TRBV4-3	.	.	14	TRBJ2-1	TGCGCCAGCAGCCACGGCTCGGGGGTAGGTGAGCAGTTCTTC	CASSHGSGVGEQFF
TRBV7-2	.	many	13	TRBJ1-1	TGTGCCAGCAGCTGGGGCTTGAACACTGAAGCTTTCTTT	CASSWGLNTEAFF
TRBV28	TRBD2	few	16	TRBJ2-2	TGTGCCAGCAGCCCGACTAGCGGGGAGAACACCGGGGAGCTGTTTTTT	CASSPTSGENTGELFF